This is a list of T cell receptor beta chains from one sample in a study of T cells in Graves' hyperthyroidism and ophthalmopathy. A single record per CDR3 protein comes from TCRdb applying MiXCR to the multiplex PCR reads. The sample holds over 500,000 distinct CDR3 sequences; 14% are singletons and the top ten take about 15%. The sequencing input was blood. These receptors came from a woman aged 40 to 49 with Graves' hyperthyroidism. The CDR3 runs from the conserved cysteine through the conserved F or W. A D gene is named only where the DNA matches it firmly. Expanded clones get a size class; other rows say once, few or many, or leave the size out.

D gene	clone size	V gene	J gene	CDR3 DNA	CDR3 protein
-	many	TRBV11-2	TRBJ1-1	TGTGCCAGCAGCGACGGTGGTGGGGCTTTCTTT	CASSDGGGAFF
TRBD1	many	TRBV28	TRBJ1-4	TGTGCCAGCAGTTTTAGGGACAGTCGGCGGGGAAAACTGTTTTTT	CASSFRDSRRGKLFF
-	many	TRBV7-2	TRBJ1-1	TGTGCCAGCAGCTTAGCCCGGTCTGAAGCTTTCTTT	CASSLARSEAFF
-	many	TRBV28	TRBJ2-1	TGTGCCAGCAGTTTGGTGACACCCTACAATGAGCAGTTCTTC	CASSLVTPYNEQFF
TRBD1	many	TRBV28	TRBJ2-7	TGTGCCAGCAGTTTTAGCCCAGGACAGGCCTCCTACGAGCAGTACTTC	CASSFSPGQASYEQYF
-	many	TRBV3-1	TRBJ2-7	TGTGCCAGCAGCCAAGGGACAGCGTACGAGCAGTACTTC	CASSQGTAYEQYF
-	many	TRBV5-1	TRBJ2-3	TGCGCCAGCAGTCAGGGGCTCAAGGGCACAGATACGCAGTATTTT	CASSQGLKGTDTQYF
-	many	TRBV6-1	TRBJ1-5	TGTGCCAGCAGTGAAGCTCTGGACCGACTACTCAATCAGCCCCAGCATTTT	CASSEALDRLLNQPQHF
TRBD1	many	TRBV27	TRBJ2-7	TGTGCCAGCAGTAAAGAGGGGACAGGGAGCTACGAGCAGTACTTC	CASSKEGTGSYEQYF
TRBD2	-	TRBV5-1	TRBJ2-2	TGCGCCAGCAGCCTGCGGGAGCTGACCGGGGAGCTGTTTTTT	CASSLRELTGELFF
TRBD2	many	TRBV12-3/TRBV12-4	TRBJ2-5	TGTGCCAGCAGCCCATTCCCCGCTAGCGGGAGATCGGGGGGGGAGACCCAGTACTTC	CASSPFPASGRSGGETQYF
-	many	TRBV28	TRBJ1-3	TGTGCCAGCAGTTTAAGTAGACACTTTGGAAACACCATATATTTT	CASSLSRHFGNTIYF
TRBD1	many	TRBV2	TRBJ2-2	TGTGCCAGCAGTGCGACAGGGGCCGGGGAGCTGTTTTTT	CASSATGAGELFF
TRBD1	many	TRBV2	TRBJ2-2	TGTGCCAGCGTCGGGACAGCGAACACCGGGGAGCTGTTTTTT	CASVGTANTGELFF
-	many	TRBV12-3/TRBV12-4	TRBJ2-3	TGTGCCAGCAGTTTCAACCCGAAGGATACGCAGTATTTT	CASSFNPKDTQYF
TRBD1	many	TRBV7-3	TRBJ2-5	TGTGCCAGCAGCCCCGGGACAGGGCCCTCCCAAGAGACCCAGTACTTC	CASSPGTGPSQETQYF
TRBD2	-	TRBV20-1	TRBJ2-1	TGCAGTGCTAGAGGACTAGCGGGAGGATCCTACAATGAGCAGTTCTTC	CSARGLAGGSYNEQFF
TRBD2	many	TRBV28	TRBJ2-6	TGTGCCAGCAGTTTGAGGAGCGGGAGGGGCTCTGGGGCCAACGTCCTGACTTTC	CASSLRSGRGSGANVLTF
TRBD2	-	TRBV5-1	TRBJ2-5	TGCGCCAGCAGCTTGACCCCCGGGACTAGCGCAGAGACCCAGTACTTC	CASSLTPGTSAETQYF
-	-	TRBV19	TRBJ2-3	TGTGCCAGTAGTATGACGGGAGAGGGTAGAGATACGCAGTATTTT	CASSMTGEGRDTQYF
TRBD2	-	TRBV20-1	TRBJ2-1	TGCAGTGCTAGAGATCGTGCTAGCGGTGGCCCGCAGTTCTTC	CSARDRASGGPQFF
-	few	TRBV19	TRBJ2-2	TGTGCCAGTAAGTCGCCTACGAACACCGGGGAGCTGTTTTTT	CASKSPTNTGELFF
TRBD1	many	TRBV20-1	TRBJ2-1	TGCAGTGCACAGGGGGCGGAGGAGCGGGAAAGGGGAAGAAACAATGAGCAGTTCTTC	CSAQGAEERERGRNNEQFF
-	many	TRBV2	TRBJ2-1	TGTGCCAGCAGTGAATTGAGAAGCTCCTACAATGAGCAGTTCTTC	CASSELRSSYNEQFF
TRBD1	many	TRBV11-2	TRBJ2-7	TGTGCCAGCAGTCATTCCGGGACAGGGATCATCAGGCAGTACTTC	CASSHSGTGIIRQYF
TRBD1	few	TRBV28	TRBJ1-2	TGTGCCAGCTCAAGGACAGGGGGCGCCTATGGCTACACCTTC	CASSRTGGAYGYTF
-	many	TRBV12-3/TRBV12-4	TRBJ1-1	TGTGCCAGCAGTCCTGGGGGGGGCATGAACACTGAAGCTTTCTTT	CASSPGGGMNTEAFF
TRBD2	many	TRBV9	TRBJ2-5	TGTGCCAGCAGCGTAAGGGCAAGAGCGGGAGGGCAAGAGACCCAGTACTTC	CASSVRARAGGQETQYF
-	many	TRBV28	TRBJ2-7	TGTGCCAGCAGTCGGACAGCTCTTTCCTACGAGCAGTACTTC	CASSRTALSYEQYF
-	many	TRBV11-1	TRBJ2-7	TGTGCCAGCAGCTTACTCCCGGAGTACGAGCAGTACTTC	CASSLLPEYEQYF
-	many	TRBV9	TRBJ1-5	TGTGCCAGCGTCGAGAGGGAGAGGCACAATCAGCCCCAGCATTTT	CASVERERHNQPQHF
-	many	TRBV7-6	TRBJ2-6	TGTGCCAGCGGGGGGCCCCAGGATGGGGCCAACGTCCTGACTTTC	CASGGPQDGANVLTF
TRBD1	-	TRBV28	TRBJ2-7	TGTGCCAGCAGGTCAGGGGGTCGGGCTGGGAACGAGCAGTACTTC	CASRSGGRAGNEQYF
TRBD1	many	TRBV12-3/TRBV12-4	TRBJ1-4	TGTGCCAGCAGTTCCTCCCCCGGACAGGGAGGTGCAGAGGAAAAACTGTTTTTT	CASSSSPGQGGAEEKLFF
-	-	TRBV7-2	TRBJ2-1	TGTGCCAGCAGCTTAGCGGGTAGGTTCCACAATGAGCAGTTCTTC	CASSLAGRFHNEQFF
TRBD2	many	TRBV5-1	TRBJ2-2	TGCGCCAGCAGCTTGGAGAGTAGGTCCGCTAGCGGGACTACCGGGGAGCTGTTTTTT	CASSLESRSASGTTGELFF
-	many	TRBV18	TRBJ2-7	TGTGCCAGCTCACCCAATGCGGGGACCTACGAGCAGTACTTC	CASSPNAGTYEQYF
TRBD2	once	TRBV19	TRBJ2-1	TGTGCCAGTAGTATGGTAGCGGGACTCTACAATGAGCAGTTCTTC	CASSMVAGLYNEQFF